The 9 T cell receptor beta chains below all came from one sample that was sequenced in a study of cytomegalovirus exposure and HLA in healthy donors. Primers for the PCR totalled 60 Vbeta and 13 Jbeta. The repertoire was sequenced with immunoSEQ multiplex PCR; TCRdb's copy has only in-frame clones and lacks some. The data hold roughly 290,000 clones, with 70% to 90% observed a single time. The sample taken for sequencing was PBMCs. All receptors derive from a young woman in good health and CMV-seronegative.

To note about this clone: The sample carries other DNA sequences with the same CDR3. The chain combines TRBV5-1 with TRBJ1-2, with 9 bases fitting TRBD1. V shed 4 bases and J 8 bases; nucleotides not matched to a gene: 6. CDR1 and CDR2 from the germline V gene are SGHRS and YFSETQ. This CDR3 has 13 residues. The CDR3 sequence: CASSLDRGSGYTF. CDR3 coding DNA: TGCGCCAGCAGCCTAGACAGGGGGAGCGGCTACACCTTC.

With regard to this clone: The same CDR3 is also encoded by other DNA sequences in this sample. The chain recombines TRBV7-9 with TRBJ2-7; no clear D gene. Germline values: CDR1 SEHNR, CDR2 FQNEAQ (reference sequence). V was clipped by 4 bases and J by 0 bases, with 10 bases between them. The CDR3 sequence is 14 residues long. This chain's CDR3 is CASSSGGLSYEQYF. The CDR3, as DNA: TGTGCCAGCAGCTCCGGCGGTCTCTCCTACGAGCAGTACTTC.

V usage is TRBV2 and J usage is TRBJ2-2; TRBD2 matches 9 bases. The trim removed 4 bases at V and 1 base at J, leaving 4 bases unmatched. This CDR3 region has 16 residues. Germline V gene sequence: CDR1 SNHLY, CDR2 FYNNEI. CDR3: CASSVFSGGNTGELFF. Written as DNA, the CDR3 is TGTGCCAGCAGTGTATTTAGCGGGGGGAACACCGGGGAGCTGTTTTTT.

V is TRBV6-1 and J is TRBJ1-1; D not resolved. Looked up from germline, CDR1 is MNHNS and CDR2 is SASEGT. The CDR3 has 13 residues. Trimming removed 6 bases from V and 1 base from J, with 9 bases in between. DNA of the CDR3: TGTGCCAGCAGACGGCAGGAGAACACTGAAGCTTTCTTT. This codes for CASRRQENTEAFF.

V is TRBV7-9 and J is TRBJ1-6; weak D call: TRBD1 (5 bases). The CDR3 sequence is 11 residues long. Trimming shortened V by 2 bases and J by 14 bases, and 7 bases separated the two germline ends. Germline lookup yields CDR1 SEHNR and CDR2 FQNEAQ (reference sequence). In DNA form, the CDR3 reads TGTGCCAGCAGCTTACAGGGTTCCCTCCACTTT. It specifies CASSLQGSLHF.

This chain joins TRBV2 and TRBJ2-2, with D unresolved. This CDR3 region has 12 residues. V lost 7 bases, J lost 1 base, and 4 bases lay in between. Per germline, CDR1 SNHLY and CDR2 FYNNEI. CDR3 region: CASNRNTGELFF. DNA of the CDR3: TGTGCCAGCAACAGGAACACCGGGGAGCTGTTTTTT.

CDR3 sequence reads: CASSRKREGSYEQYF. The CDR3 DNA reads as TGTGCCAGTAGTAGAAAAAGGGAGGGGAGCTACGAGCAGTACTTC. The V gene is TRBV19, the J gene TRBJ2-7; 7 bases agree with TRBD2. The J segment lost 3 bases and the V segment lost 4 bases, leaving 9 bases of the junction unmatched. Per the germline V gene, CDR1 is LNHDA and CDR2 is SQIVND (reference sequence). The CDR3 is made up of 15 amino acids.

The chain recombines TRBV6-5 with TRBJ1-1; D gene unclear. V was shortened by 2 bases and J by 3 bases, with 10 bases between the two germline ends. The CDR3 spans 14 residues. Germline CDR1 reads MNHEY; CDR2 reads SVGAGI. The DNA of the CDR3 is TGTGCCAGCAGTTACGAGGGTAGGGACACTGAAGCTTTCTTT. This gives the protein CASSYEGRDTEAFF.

The J gene is TRBJ1-1, the V gene TRBV6-1, with 11 bases identical to TRBD1. With 2 bases clipped from V and 11 bases from J, the junction kept 7 bases outside the gene matches. This CDR3 is built from 14 residues. CDR1 is MNHNS and CDR2 is SASEGT in the germline V gene. The CDR3 DNA follows: TGTGCCAGCAGTGAACCTGGGACAGGGGGTGTGGCTTTCTTT. Its protein is CASSEPGTGGVAFF.